This T cell receptor beta chain was sequenced during a study of CD8 T cells in ankylosing spondylitis. Notes on the study in general: Reportedly, significant enrichment of disease-linked clones occurred in matched ankylosing spondylitis synovial fluid.

The ends were cut back, 0 bases at V and 5 bases at J, with 22 bases in the middle. Germline V gene lookup returns CDR1 SGHDN and CDR2 FVKESK. This CDR3 contains 18 residues. This clonotype was detected many times. Its antigen is currently unknown. MiXCR, run by TCRdb on the 5' RACE reads, gives a single entry per CDR3 protein. The sample contains 150,000 to 200,000 distinct CDR3 sequences, about 20% of which appear only once. The rearrangement joins TRBV14 to TRBJ2-5; D perhaps matches TRBD1 (7 bases). The receptor was isolated from a male donor aged 5 to 30 with ankylosing spondylitis or in good health (not recorded which). Input material: blood, either unsorted or a sorted T cell fraction (not recorded which). The CDR3 spells CASSQDGARGVSWETQYF. The DNA of the CDR3 is TGTGCCAGCAGCCAAGATGGAGCCAGGGGGGTTTCATGGGAGACCCAGTACTTC.